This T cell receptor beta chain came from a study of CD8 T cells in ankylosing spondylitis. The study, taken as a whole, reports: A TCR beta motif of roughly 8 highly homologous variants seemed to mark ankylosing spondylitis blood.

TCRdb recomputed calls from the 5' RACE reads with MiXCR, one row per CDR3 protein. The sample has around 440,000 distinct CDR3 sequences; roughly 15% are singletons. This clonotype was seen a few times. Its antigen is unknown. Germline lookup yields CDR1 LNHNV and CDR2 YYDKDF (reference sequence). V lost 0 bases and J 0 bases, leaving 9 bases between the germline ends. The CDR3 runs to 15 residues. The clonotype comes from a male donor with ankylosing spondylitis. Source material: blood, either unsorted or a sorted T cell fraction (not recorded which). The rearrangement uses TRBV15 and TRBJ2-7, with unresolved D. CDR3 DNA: TGTGCCACCAGCAGAGATGTTCCCGTCTCCTACGAGCAGTACTTC. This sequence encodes CATSRDVPVSYEQYF.